These T cell receptor beta chains were read from a single sample in a study of blood T cell repertoires in COVID-19. The protocol was immunoSEQ multiplex PCR, while the TCRdb copy is restricted to in-frame clones and leaves out a portion. The sample contains roughly 140,000 clones, 75% to 90% of which appear only once. Sequencing was performed on peripheral blood. The receptors were gathered from a middle-aged woman with acute or convalescent COVID-19. Both conserved end residues are part of each CDR3. Each record gives: D gene, J gene, V gene, clone size, CDR3 DNA, CDR3 protein. A D gene is named only where the DNA matches it firmly. Some rows have no size entry. The others give once, few or many, or a class for an expanded clone.

.	TRBJ2-7	TRBV7-8	.	TGTGCCAGCAGCTTATATTCGGGGGTCTCCTACGAGCAGTACTTC	CASSLYSGVSYEQYF
.	TRBJ2-3	TRBV6-5	.	TGTGCCAGCAGCCTCACTTCCCCTAGCACAGATACGCAGTATTTT	CASSLTSPSTDTQYF
.	TRBJ2-7	TRBV6-1	.	TGTGCCAGCAGTGAAACCTGGGGAGCGCTCGAGCAGTACTTC	CASSETWGALEQYF
TRBD1	TRBJ1-6	TRBV5-1	few	TGCGCCAGCAGCCCATATGACAGGGCCGCCCGATCACCCCTCCACTTT	CASSPYDRAARSPLHF
TRBD1	TRBJ1-6	TRBV18	.	TGTGCCAGCTCATCGGGACAGGGGGTAAATTCACCCCTCCACTTT	CASSSGQGVNSPLHF
.	TRBJ1-1	TRBV30	.	TGTGCCTGGAGTCCGGAGGCTTTCTTT	CAWSPEAFF
.	TRBJ2-5	TRBV5-1	.	TGCGCCAGCAGCTTGGCAGGGGCCGTCCAAGAGACCCAGTACTTC	CASSLAGAVQETQYF
.	TRBJ2-1	TRBV18	.	TGTGCCAGCTCACCAACAGACTCCTACAATGAGCAGTTCTTC	CASSPTDSYNEQFF
TRBD1	TRBJ1-5	TRBV16	.	TGTGCCAGCAGCCATCCCGGGACAGCTAATCAGCCCCAGCATTTT	CASSHPGTANQPQHF
.	TRBJ2-1	TRBV9	once	TGTGCCAGCAGCCGCGCGGCCACCTACAATGAGCAGTTCTTC	CASSRAATYNEQFF
.	TRBJ2-3	TRBV19	.	TGTGCCAGTAGTATAGCCGGGATTGATACGCAGTATTTT	CASSIAGIDTQYF
.	TRBJ1-1	TRBV11-3	.	TGTGCCAGCAGCCCACCATCGGAGACCACTGAAGCTTTCTTT	CASSPPSETTEAFF
.	TRBJ1-3	TRBV13	.	TGTGCCAGCAGCTTAGGTGAGACTGGAAACACCATATATTTT	CASSLGETGNTIYF
TRBD1	TRBJ2-7	TRBV19	.	TGTGCCAGTAGTGTGGGACAGGCCTACGAGCAGTACTTC	CASSVGQAYEQYF
TRBD1	TRBJ2-3	TRBV6-1	.	TGTGCCAGCAGTGAAGACAGGGGCCCAGATACGCAGTATTTT	CASSEDRGPDTQYF
.	TRBJ1-1	TRBV6-5	.	TGTGCCAGCAGTTACTCCGGGGGCACTGAAGCTTTCTTT	CASSYSGGTEAFF
.	TRBJ2-7	TRBV7-2	.	TGTGCCAGCAGCCAACTGGGAGTAGGACCCTACGAGCAGTACTTC	CASSQLGVGPYEQYF
TRBD1	TRBJ2-2	TRBV7-9	once	TGTGCCAGCAGCTTAGGACAGGGTGGCACCGGGGAGCTGTTTTTT	CASSLGQGGTGELFF
.	TRBJ2-3	TRBV15	.	TGTGCCACCAGCAGAGATAAAAGGGGTAGGGGCACAGATACGCAGTATTTT	CATSRDKRGRGTDTQYF
TRBD1	TRBJ1-6	TRBV3-1/TRBV3-2	.	TGTGCCAGCAGCCGAACGGACAGGGAGGAATCACCCCTCCACTTT	CASSRTDREESPLHF
TRBD1	TRBJ1-3	TRBV5-1	.	TGCGCCAGCAGCTTGGGGCAGGGGGCTACTGGAAACACCATATATTTT	CASSLGQGATGNTIYF
TRBD1	TRBJ1-2	TRBV5-1	few	TGCGCCAGCAGCTTGGACGGACAGGGGGCGTCGGCTGGCTACACCTTC	CASSLDGQGASAGYTF
TRBD2	TRBJ2-7	TRBV13	.	TGTGCCAGCAGCCCCGGACTAGCGGAGGCCTACTCCTACGAGCAGTACTTC	CASSPGLAEAYSYEQYF
.	TRBJ2-3	TRBV15	.	TGTGCCACCAGCAGCAGGGGCGCAGATACGCAGTATTTT	CATSSRGADTQYF
TRBD2	TRBJ2-7	TRBV4-1	.	TGCGCCAGCACTCGACTAGCGGGAGGCAACTCCTACGAGCAGTACTTC	CASTRLAGGNSYEQYF
.	TRBJ2-2	TRBV5-1	.	TGCGCCAGCAGCCTAAGAGAGACTCCGGGGGAGCTGTTTTTT	CASSLRETPGELFF
TRBD1	TRBJ2-3	TRBV5-1	.	TGCGCCAGCAGCCCTGGGACAGGGGGCTTGGTCGCAGATACGCAGTATTTT	CASSPGTGGLVADTQYF
.	TRBJ2-7	TRBV6-6	once	TGTGCCAGCAGTTACCCAGGAAGCTCCTACGAGCAGTACTTC	CASSYPGSSYEQYF
TRBD1	TRBJ1-3	TRBV6-5	.	TGTGCCTGCCGGAACAGGGGGGGAAACACCATATATTTT	CACRNRGGNTIYF
.	TRBJ1-5	TRBV7-9	.	TGTGCCAGCAGCCCGGGGGTCAATCAGCCCCAGCATTTT	CASSPGVNQPQHF
.	TRBJ2-7	TRBV15	.	TGTGCCACCAGCAGAGCTGGGGAGACTCACGAGCAGTACTTC	CATSRAGETHEQYF
TRBD2	TRBJ2-1	TRBV4-1	.	TGCGCCAGCAGCCAAGATGGGGGGAGGGGTCTGACTGAGCAGTTCTTC	CASSQDGGRGLTEQFF
.	TRBJ1-1	TRBV10-3	.	TGTGCCATCACCCGGACGGCGGGACCTAACACTGAAGCTTTCTTT	CAITRTAGPNTEAFF
TRBD1	TRBJ2-2	TRBV28	.	TGTGCCAGCCGAACGGACAGGGTCACCGGGGAGCTGTTTTTT	CASRTDRVTGELFF
TRBD1	TRBJ2-3	TRBV11-2	.	TGTGCCAGCAGCCCAAGACAGGGGGCATTGGATACGCAGTATTTT	CASSPRQGALDTQYF
TRBD1	TRBJ1-2	TRBV29-1	.	TGCAGCGTTCTGACAGGGGGCTATGGCTACACCTTC	CSVLTGGYGYTF
.	TRBJ2-7	TRBV28	.	TGTGCCAGCAGTCACTCCTACGAGCAGTACTTC	CASSHSYEQYF
.	TRBJ1-3	TRBV2	.	TGTGCCAGCAGTGAAGGGCGGGTTGCTGGAAACACCATATATTTT	CASSEGRVAGNTIYF
TRBD1	TRBJ1-1	TRBV19	.	TGTGCCAGTAGAAAACAGGGGGCAGACGCTGAAGCTTTCTTT	CASRKQGADAEAFF
TRBD2	TRBJ2-7	TRBV3-1/TRBV3-2	.	TGTGCCAGCAGCCAAGATCCAATTAGCGGGATCGCTCACGAGCAGTACTTC	CASSQDPISGIAHEQYF
TRBD1	TRBJ1-1	TRBV30	.	TGTGCCACCCAGGGGACAGACCTAGAGAGAGCTTTCTTT	CATQGTDLERAFF
TRBD1	TRBJ2-6	TRBV29-1	.	TGCAGCGTGACAGGGGAAAATTTAGCCAACGTCCTGACTTTC	CSVTGENLANVLTF
.	TRBJ2-7	TRBV7-8	.	TGTGCCAGCAGCTTAGACGGGAGCATCAACGAGCAGTACTTC	CASSLDGSINEQYF
.	TRBJ2-7	TRBV11-2	few	TGTGCCAGCAGCTTATTCACCTACGAGCAGTACTTC	CASSLFTYEQYF
.	TRBJ2-7	TRBV4-1	.	TGCGCCAGCAGCCAAGGCAGCCAGGTACACTACGAGCAGTACTTC	CASSQGSQVHYEQYF
.	TRBJ1-6	TRBV19	.	TGTGCCAGTAGTATAACCTCGTTGCGTTCACCCCTCCACTTT	CASSITSLRSPLHF
TRBD2	TRBJ2-1	TRBV30	.	TGTGCCTCCACCCCCGGGACTAGCGGCTACAATGAGCAGTTCTTC	CASTPGTSGYNEQFF
.	TRBJ2-1	TRBV5-1	.	TGCGCCAGCAGCTTGGCACTAGACAATGAGCAGTTCTTC	CASSLALDNEQFF
TRBD2	TRBJ2-7	TRBV6-6	.	TGTGCCAGCAGCTTACCACCAAGCCTAGCGGGGGGGAAGGGTTACGAGCAGTACTTC	CASSLPPSLAGGKGYEQYF
TRBD1	TRBJ2-3	TRBV9	.	TGTGCCAGCAGCGTAGCCTCCGGACAGGGGGGCACAGATACGCAGTATTTT	CASSVASGQGGTDTQYF
TRBD2	TRBJ2-7	TRBV7-6	.	TGTGCCAGCAGCTCCGGGCGGGAGGAGTCCCACGAGCAGTACTTC	CASSSGREESHEQYF
TRBD2	TRBJ2-2	TRBV19	.	TGTGCCAGTAGTATCGGGGTAGCGGGTGACACCGGGGAGCTGTTTTTT	CASSIGVAGDTGELFF
.	TRBJ2-7	TRBV5-1	.	TGCGCCAGCAGCTTGGACAGGGTGGCGATTTCCGAGCAGTACTTC	CASSLDRVAISEQYF
.	TRBJ2-5	TRBV7-3	.	TGTGCCAGCAGCCGGGATAACGAACTTGGGACCCAGTACTTC	CASSRDNELGTQYF
.	TRBJ2-3	TRBV6-5	.	TGTGCCAGCAGTCGGGACTTCTCCACAGATACGCAGTATTTT	CASSRDFSTDTQYF